This note documents a single T cell receptor beta chain sequence. Its target is not known. From germline, CDR1 is GTSNPN and CDR2 SVGIG (reference sequence). This CDR3 contains 13 residues. Trimming stripped 0 bases from V and 4 bases from J, with 9 bases between. Single viable CD3+CD4+CD8-CD45RO+ cells were sorted as the memory CD4+ T cells. CMV serostatus came from serum IgG against pp150, pp28, p38, p52. The data belong to a study of memory CD4+ T cells and cytomegalovirus serostatus. Study observations and caveats: Of 150 to 200 reported CMV TCRbeta sequences, some 70 were found in memory CD4+ repertoires.

As handled by the study authors: After removing out-of-frame reads, 2 million to 2.5 million distinct TCRbeta sequences remained. This table comes from immunoSEQ multiplex PCR, and its TCRdb copy is limited to in-frame clones, with some not included. The V and J calls and the clone size are those of that table, but D and trimming were determined from the DNA. Of over 45,000 clones listed, more than 70% are singletons. The sample taken for sequencing was memory CD4+ T cells from blood. The genes are TRBV30 and TRBJ1-2; TRBD1 might be the D (6 bases). This clonotype was sampled from an adult in good health and CMV-seronegative. Some clones in this sample may be carry-over from other donors' samples. This CDR3 is CAWSVGQFYGYTF. In nucleotides, the CDR3 is TGTGCCTGGAGTGTAGGACAGTTCTATGGCTACACCTTC.